This T cell receptor (beta chain) originates from a study of shared clonotypes between healthy human individuals. On the study more broadly: Each donor contributed plates that comprised three CD4 naive, three CD4 memory, two CD8 naive and one CD8 memory.

Every contributor of samples was a Caucasian grown-up residing in Nashville, Tennessee. From CD4+ cells came CD45RA+ naive and CD45RA-negative memory subsets. At a deep level, the assay was run. Only in-frame clones appear in the TCRdb table, and some are missing; sequencing was by immunoSEQ multiplex PCR. This table has some 2,000,000 clones, roughly 94% appearing once. This sequence was found in a man younger than 35 in good health. Sequenced material: naive CD4+ T cells sorted from blood. Subset described: CD45RA+ positively selected.

The CDR3 here is CASSLDKGSAYEQYF. The CDR3 DNA reads as TGCGCCAGCAGCTTGGACAAGGGGTCGGCCTACGAGCAGTACTTC. The chain is built from TRBV5-1 and TRBJ2-7, with a weak D call TRBD1 (5 bases). The V and J ends lost 0 bases and 2 bases respectively, with 12 bases between them. CDR1 is SGHRS, CDR2 YFSETQ, per germline. The CDR3 consists of 15 residues.